The T cell receptor beta chain under discussion was sequenced for a study of CD8+CD57+ T cells in acquired aplastic anemia. Overall study findings and caveats: Fewer than 30 shared CD8+ CDR3s appeared highly expressed within patients' immunodominant clones.

The authors sequenced patients whose flow cytometry had shown CD8+CD57+ cell expansion. The enrolled patients all had severe acquired aplastic anemia. This clonotype is a singleton in its sample. Its matching antigen is unknown. This CDR3 spans 15 amino acids. CDR1 and CDR2 (germline): SEHNR, FQNEAQ (reference sequence). Trimming left V 4 bases short and J 4 bases short, with 16 bases between. Genomic DNA constituted the template upon which TCR beta VDJ and CDR3 profiling was performed. In TCRdb, the reads were re-called with MiXCR into one record per CDR3 protein. The table shows about 160,000 distinct CDR3 sequences, with about two thirds occurring only once.

Sequences were obtained from sorted CD4+, CD8+, or CD8+CD57+ T cells (not recorded which) from PBMCs. The chain is built from TRBV7-9 and TRBJ1-2; no firm D call. This clonotype was obtained from a human donor with aplastic anemia. The CDR3 coding sequence is TGTGCCAGCAGCTCAAATACCCTGGGAGTCTATGGCTACACCTTC. Encoded protein: CASSSNTLGVYGYTF.